These T cell receptor beta chains were read from a single sample in a study of T-cell reconstitution after alpha-beta-depleted transplantation in children. In TCRdb, the PCR reads were re-called with MiXCR into one record per CDR3 protein. The sample has hundreds of thousands of distinct CDR3 sequences; 10% to 15% are singletons. The sequences come from PBMCs, collected from the stem cell graft. All receptors come from a human donor who donated a stem cell graft to a child with Fanconi anemia. Both conserved end residues are part of each CDR3. The D gene is left open where the match is weak. Clone size is stated in some rows and not others, as once, few, many or a class when expanded.

length | J | V | size | D | DNA | CDR3
16 | TRBJ2-5 | TRBV10-3 | few | NA | TGTGCCATCAGTAAGTCGACAATCCTAGAGCAAGAGACCCAGTACTTC | CAISKSTILEQETQYF
13 | TRBJ2-1 | TRBV18 | few | NA | TGTGCCAGCTCACCAGGAGACACGAATGAGCAGTTCTTC | CASSPGDTNEQFF
13 | TRBJ2-7 | TRBV29-1 | many | NA | TGCAGCGTTCGGTCAGCCAGCTCCTACGAGCAGTACTTC | CSVRSASSYEQYF
13 | TRBJ1-6 | TRBV12-3/TRBV12-4 | few | NA | TGTGCCAGCAGTCGATCGGCTACTTTGCACCTCCACTTT | CASSRSATLHLHF
13 | TRBJ2-3 | TRBV7-9 | NA | NA | TGTGCCAGCAGCCCGGGGATGGGGGATACGCAGTATTTT | CASSPGMGDTQYF
16 | TRBJ2-3 | TRBV29-1 | NA | TRBD2 | TGCAGCGCGGTCCGCGATTTCCTAGCGGGGGGAAATACGCAGTATTTT | CSAVRDFLAGGNTQYF
16 | TRBJ2-7 | TRBV9 | NA | TRBD1 | TGTGCCAGCAGCGTGGGGGGACAGGGACCATCCTACGAGCAGTACTTC | CASSVGGQGPSYEQYF
16 | TRBJ2-2 | TRBV5-1 | many | TRBD1 | TGCGCCAGCAGCTTGGAGGGACAGGGAGACACCGGGGAGCTGTTTTTT | CASSLEGQGDTGELFF
16 | TRBJ1-6 | TRBV4-1 | few | TRBD1 | TGCGCCAGCAGCCCTTCGACAGGGGCTAAGAATTCACCCCTCCACTTT | CASSPSTGAKNSPLHF
14 | TRBJ2-2 | TRBV29-1 | NA | TRBD1 | TGCAGCGTATCCAGGGGGCGCGACACCGGGGAGCTGTTTTTT | CSVSRGRDTGELFF
16 | TRBJ2-3 | TRBV9 | NA | TRBD2 | TGTGCCAGCAGCGTAGGAGGACTAGCGGGGGGAGATACGCAGTATTTT | CASSVGGLAGGDTQYF
17 | TRBJ2-4 | TRBV28 | few | NA | TGTGCCAGCAGTTTGATCTTTATTGGGGACACCAGGGGCATTCAGTACTTC | CASSLIFIGDTRGIQYF
12 | TRBJ1-1 | TRBV7-9 | few | NA | TGTGCCAGCAGCTTTTCGATCGCTGAAGCTTTCTTT | CASSFSIAEAFF
14 | TRBJ1-6 | TRBV20-1 | many | NA | TGCAGTGCTAGAGATCTGACAGATAATTCACCCCTCCACTTT | CSARDLTDNSPLHF
12 | TRBJ1-1 | TRBV10-2 | NA | NA | TGCGCCAGCAGCCATAAAAGTACTGAAGCTTTCTTT | CASSHKSTEAFF
15 | TRBJ2-1 | TRBV7-3 | NA | TRBD1 | TGTGCCAGCAGCTTAAGGGGGACAGTGGCCCCGGAGCAGTTCTTC | CASSLRGTVAPEQFF
13 | TRBJ2-5 | TRBV28 | NA | NA | TGTGCCAGCAGTCCCCCGATAGAAGAGACCCAGTACTTC | CASSPPIEETQYF
15 | TRBJ1-5 | TRBV4-1 | many | NA | TGCGCCAGCAGCCATGAGAACATCCCGAATCAGCCCCAGCATTTT | CASSHENIPNQPQHF
14 | TRBJ2-5 | TRBV12-3/TRBV12-4 | NA | NA | TGTGCCAGCAGTCTAGACAGCCACCAAGAGACCCAGTACTTC | CASSLDSHQETQYF
14 | TRBJ2-1 | TRBV9 | NA | NA | TGTGCCAGCAGCGTAATGCCAGGTTCCTATGAGCAGTTCTTC | CASSVMPGSYEQFF
13 | TRBJ2-1 | TRBV27 | many | NA | TGTGCCAGCAGTAGGGGGGCAAACAATGAGCAGTTCTTC | CASSRGANNEQFF
12 | TRBJ2-5 | TRBV29-1 | NA | NA | TGCAGCGGTAGGACAGTGGGAGAGACCCAGTACTTC | CSGRTVGETQYF
10 | TRBJ2-1 | TRBV29-1 | NA | NA | TGCAGCGTTGATACAGGTTCGCGGTTCTTC | CSVDTGSRFF
17 | TRBJ2-2 | TRBV20-1 | many | TRBD1 | TGCAGTGCTAGAGACCCAAACAGGGGGCTTGGCACCGGGGAGCTGTTTTTT | CSARDPNRGLGTGELFF
14 | TRBJ2-7 | TRBV18 | NA | TRBD1 | TGTGCCAGCTCACCACTCGACAGGGGGCGTGAGCAGTACTTC | CASSPLDRGREQYF
16 | TRBJ2-5 | TRBV5-5 | many | TRBD2 | TGTGCCAGCAGTTTATCCGGGACTAGTGGACGGTTGCCCCAGTACTTC | CASSLSGTSGRLPQYF
13 | TRBJ2-3 | TRBV6-6 | few | NA | TGTGCCAGCAGAGGCAGTAGCACAGATACGCAGTATTTT | CASRGSSTDTQYF
15 | TRBJ2-5 | TRBV3-1 | NA | NA | TGTGCCACCAGCCAAGATTCGAAGGGTATGCGGACCCAGTACTTC | CATSQDSKGMRTQYF
14 | TRBJ2-1 | TRBV20-1 | many | NA | TGCAGTGCTAGAGCGCCTGACTCCTACAATGAGCAGTTCTTC | CSARAPDSYNEQFF
16 | TRBJ2-2 | TRBV7-9 | many | NA | TGTGCCAGCAGCTTAGGTCCTCTTTCAGGGACCGGGGAGCTGTTTTTT | CASSLGPLSGTGELFF
16 | TRBJ2-3 | TRBV5-1 | few | TRBD2 | TGCGCCAGCAGCGCCGGACTAGCGGGGGCGCGAGATACGCAGTATTTT | CASSAGLAGARDTQYF
16 | TRBJ2-1 | TRBV10-3 | many | TRBD1 | TGTGCCATCAGTGACGTTGACAGGGCGAACTACAATGAGCAGTTCTTC | CAISDVDRANYNEQFF
13 | TRBJ2-1 | TRBV6-2/TRBV6-3 | many | NA | TGTGCCAGCAGTTTTATGGAGGAAACTGAGCAGTTCTTC | CASSFMEETEQFF
15 | TRBJ1-1 | TRBV4-3 | once | NA | TGCGCCAGCAGCCAAGGTAGAATTACCTACACTGAAGCTTTCTTT | CASSQGRITYTEAFF
18 | TRBJ1-2 | TRBV4-3 | few | TRBD1 | TGCGCCAGCAGCCAGGAAATTGCGGAGAGGGGGCGAATATATGGCTACACCTTC | CASSQEIAERGRIYGYTF
13 | TRBJ2-1 | TRBV12-5 | few | TRBD2 | TGTGCTAGTGGAGGGACTAGTCTGAATGAGCAGTTCTTC | CASGGTSLNEQFF
14 | TRBJ1-4 | TRBV12-3/TRBV12-4 | few | NA | TGTGCCAGCACTCCTTGGGGGGCTAATGAAAAACTGTTTTTT | CASTPWGANEKLFF
14 | TRBJ1-1 | TRBV5-1 | few | NA | TGCGCCAGCAGCTCCGGAGGGGGGTGGGCTGAAGCTTTCTTT | CASSSGGGWAEAFF
18 | TRBJ2-6 | TRBV28 | many | NA | TGTGCCAGCAGTTTAGGTCTCCGGGACAACTCTGGGGCCAACGTCCTGACTTTC | CASSLGLRDNSGANVLTF
16 | TRBJ1-1 | TRBV28 | few | NA | TGTGCCTGCTGCCGGGGAGGTTCAGTACCGAACACTGAAGCTTTCTTT | CACCRGGSVPNTEAFF
16 | TRBJ2-2 | TRBV7-8 | NA | NA | TGTGCCAGCAGGGCCACCGGGATCGCGAACACCGGGGAGCTGTTTTTT | CASRATGIANTGELFF
16 | TRBJ1-1 | TRBV29-1 | few | TRBD1 | TGCAGCGTTGTAGTATTGGGACAGGGACAAGGCACTGAAGCTTTCTTT | CSVVVLGQGQGTEAFF
13 | TRBJ1-1 | TRBV18 | many | NA | TGTGCCAGCTCATCGGACTCTAACACTGAAGCTTTCTTT | CASSSDSNTEAFF
14 | TRBJ1-1 | TRBV18 | NA | NA | TGTGCCAGCTCCATCCGGGACTTGGACACTGAAGCTTTCTTT | CASSIRDLDTEAFF
13 | TRBJ1-1 | TRBV7-9 | few | NA | TGTGCCAGCAGCTTGATGGCAGATCGGGAAGCTTTCTTT | CASSLMADREAFF
15 | TRBJ1-1 | TRBV4-3 | many | NA | TGCGCCAGCAGCCAAGATCAAGGCGGGGACACTGAAGCTTTCTTT | CASSQDQGGDTEAFF
14 | TRBJ1-1 | TRBV19 | NA | NA | TGTGCCAGTAGTGTGGGACGGATGAACACTGAAGCTTTCTTT | CASSVGRMNTEAFF